This passage covers 25 T cell receptor beta chains from one sample sequenced in a study of T cell repertoires in cytomegalovirus infection. TCRdb used MiXCR to reprocess the reads, holding one entry per CDR3 protein. The table includes roughly 600,000 distinct CDR3 sequences, approximately 25% detected once. The sequencing sample was made of CD8+ T cells from PBMCs. These receptors were collected from a human donor in good health (CMV status not recorded). Some clones in this sample may be carry-over from other donors' samples.

This clonotype occurred a few times. The chain employs TRBV5-1 and TRBJ2-1; 12 positions agree with TRBD2. The CDR3 consists of 15 residues. V shed 4 bases and J 7 bases; nucleotides not matched to a gene: 6. CDR1 is SGHRS and CDR2 is YFSETQ in the germline V gene. The CDR3 here is CASSLGLAGNNEQFF. The CDR3 DNA reads TGCGCCAGCAGCCTCGGACTAGCGGGGAATAATGAGCAGTTCTTC.

This clonotype was found a few times. The rearrangement uses TRBV11-2 and TRBJ2-5, with D perhaps TRBD1 (5 bases). The CDR3 loop spans 16 amino acids. Germline V gene data show CDR1 as SGHAT and CDR2 as FQNNGV. The V gene lost 1 base and the J gene lost 4 bases, with 16 bases spanning the gap. CDR3 protein: CASSLVVPQRGETQYF. DNA of the CDR3: TGTGCCAGCAGCTTAGTGGTGCCCCAAAGGGGAGAGACCCAGTACTTC.

The chain has TRBV29-1 and TRBJ1-1; a weak D match, TRBD1 (5 bases). From germline, CDR1 is SQVTM and CDR2 ANQGSEA. The CDR3 has 13 residues. V was clipped by 6 bases and J by 4 bases, with 15 bases between them. CDR3 sequence: CSVSWGSGTEAFF. The CDR3 region has the DNA TGCAGCGTCTCTTGGGGGTCGGGCACTGAAGCTTTCTTT.

This clonotype was observed at least ten times. This chain joins TRBV5-6 and TRBJ2-7, with TRBD2 matching over 7 bases. With 5 bases clipped from V and 4 bases from J, the junction kept 9 bases outside the gene matches. In germline, CDR1 is SGHDT, CDR2 YYEEEE. This CDR3 comprises 14 residues. CDR3 nucleotides: TGTGCCAGCAGTGGGGGGGAACGACTTTACGAGCAGTACGTC. Translated, it gives CASSGGERLYEQYV.

This chain uses TRBV6-2 or TRBV6-3 with TRBJ2-7; D uncertain. The CDR3 length is 13 residues. Trimming removed 0 bases from V and 4 bases from J, with 7 bases in between. Germline V gives CDR1 MNHEY, CDR2 SVGEGT. The DNA of the CDR3 is TGTGCCAGCAGTTACTCCCCTAGGTACGAGCAGTACGTC. It codes for CASSYSPRYEQYV.

This clonotype came up a few times. V is TRBV28 and J is TRBJ1-1; 9 positions agree with TRBD1. V was clipped by 3 bases and J by 5 bases; unmatched bases: 7. Germline-derived CDR1 and CDR2 are MDHEN and SYDVKM. The CDR3 covers 15 residues. The CDR3 sequence is CASSFHRGLGTEAFF. The CDR3 DNA reads TGTGCCAGCAGTTTCCACAGGGGGCTGGGGACTGAAGCTTTCTTT.

The rearrangement uses TRBV19 and TRBJ2-1; D possibly corresponds to TRBD1 (7 bases). Germline-derived CDR1 and CDR2 are LNHDA and SQIVND (reference sequence). Between the trimmed V and J ends, which lost 3 bases and 1 base, there was a span of 10 bases. This CDR3 has 15 residues. For the CDR3, the DNA is TGTGCCAGTAGTATCAGGGGGGATTCCTACAATGAGCAGTTCTTC. This gives the protein CASSIRGDSYNEQFF.

This chain uses TRBV19 with TRBJ2-1; D unresolved. This CDR3 comprises 12 residues. Per the germline V gene, CDR1 is LNHDA and CDR2 is SQIVND (reference sequence). V lost 3 bases, J lost 14 bases, and 14 bases lay in between. CDR3 residues: CASSMVDPPEFF. Written as DNA, the CDR3 is TGTGCCAGTAGTATGGTAGACCCACCAGAGTTCTTC. Filled out from reference TRBV19 and TRBJ2-1, the complete variable domain reads DGGITQSPKYLFRKEGQNVTLSCEQNLNHDAMYWYRQDPGQGLRLIYYSQIVNDFQKGDIAEGYSVSREKKESFPLTVTSAQKNPTAFYLCASSMVDPPEFFGPGTRLTVL.

This clonotype has a handful of counts. The V gene is TRBV2, the J gene TRBJ2-1; D not resolved. CDR3 length: 13 residues. Germline V gene lookup returns CDR1 SNHLY and CDR2 FYNNEI. V was cut by 11 bases and J by 7 bases, with 18 bases left in between. CDR3 DNA sequence: TGTGCCGGACCTCGATATGTACAGAATGAGCAGTTCTTC. It translates to CAGPRYVQNEQFF.

The chain employs TRBV20-1 and TRBJ2-7, with D hard to call. Germline loops: CDR1 DFQATT, CDR2 SNEGSKA (reference sequence). This CDR3 is built from 10 residues. Trimming removed 1 base from V and 4 bases from J, with 2 bases in between. CDR3 loop: CSARGYEQYV. Here the CDR3 DNA reads TGCAGTGCTAGAGGGTACGAGCAGTACGTC.

V usage is TRBV29-1 and J usage is TRBJ1-1, with D possibly matching TRBD1 (5 bases). This CDR3 has 11 amino acids. Trimming left V 4 bases short and J 4 bases short, with 7 bases between. Germline assignment: CDR1 SQVTM and CDR2 ANQGSEA. The CDR3 region is CSVGQGTEAFF. The CDR3 DNA sequence: TGCAGCGTTGGCCAGGGCACTGAAGCTTTCTTT.

This sequence joins TRBV7-2 and TRBJ2-1; TRBD2 agrees at 9 bases. This CDR3 has 15 residues. CDR1 and CDR2 (germline): SGHTA, FQGNSA. V was clipped by 3 bases and J by 6 bases; unmatched bases: 6. CDR3 DNA: TGTGCCAGCAGCTTTTCCGGGACTAGCTCCAATGAGCAGTTCTTC. It codes for CASSFSGTSSNEQFF.

The V gene is TRBV14, the J gene TRBJ1-2; D is unresolved. Trimming shortened V by 3 bases and J by 2 bases, and 10 bases separated the two germline ends. Germline V gene lookup returns CDR1 SGHDN and CDR2 FVKESK. The CDR3 is made up of 14 amino acids. The DNA for the CDR3 is TGTGCCAGCAGCCAGGGTCAGCCCAACTATGGCTACACCTTC. It encodes CASSQGQPNYGYTF.

In this sample, this clonotype turned up many times. The V gene is TRBV7-2, the J gene TRBJ2-2, with D maybe TRBD2 (5 bases). V lost 1 base, J lost 7 bases, and 13 bases lay in between. Germline CDR1 and CDR2: SGHTA and FQGNSA. The CDR3 contains 15 residues. The DNA of the CDR3 is TGTGCCAGCAGCTTAGTAACGGGGATGGACGGGGAGCTGTTTTTT. This sequence encodes CASSLVTGMDGELFF.

The rearrangement links TRBV5-1 to TRBJ2-1; 8 bases agree with TRBD2. CDR3 length equals 15 residues. CDR1 and CDR2 from the germline V gene are SGHRS and YFSETQ. V trimming: 0 bases; J trimming: 8 bases; junction bases outside the gene matches: 7. The CDR3 nucleotides are TGCGCCAGCAGCTTGGGCTCGGGGGGGGGCGATGAGCAGTTCTTC. It codes for CASSLGSGGGDEQFF.

This chain uses TRBV28 with TRBJ2-7; D not resolved. V gave up 6 bases and J gave up 4 bases, with 16 bases separating them. Germline CDR1 and CDR2: MDHEN and SYDVKM. CDR3 length: 14 amino acids. The CDR3 here is CASSPIKGPYEQYV. The CDR3 DNA is TGTGCCAGCAGCCCTATAAAAGGGCCGTACGAGCAGTACGTC.

This clonotype was detected only once. A junction boundary mismatches the germline segment, possibly from a read error. The chain links TRBV12-3 or TRBV12-4 to TRBJ2-5, with D perhaps given as TRBD1 or TRBD2 (5 bases each). The CDR3 loop spans 14 amino acids. The CDR3 DNA is TGTACCAGCTGGGATGCTGGGGGACCGGAGACCCAGTACTTC. Translated, it gives CTSWDAGGPETQYF.

In this sample, this clonotype turned up many times. J is TRBJ2-7 and V is TRBV7-9, with 9 bases identical to TRBD2. The V gene end was trimmed by 5 bases and the J gene end by 0 bases; junction bases not matched to a gene: 11. The germline V gene has CDR1 SEHNR and CDR2 FQNEAQ (reference sequence). CDR3 size: 17 residues. CDR3 in amino acids: CASSPRGGGESSYEQYF. The CDR3, as DNA: TGTGCCAGCAGCCCGCGGGGGGGGGGAGAGAGCTCCTACGAGCAGTACTTC.

The sample holds a few counts of this clonotype. CDR3 in amino acids: CASSLRGVGAFF. The CDR3 DNA is TGTGCCAGCAGCTTAAGAGGGGTAGGAGCTTTCTTT. The V and J genes are TRBV7-2 and TRBJ1-1; a weak D match, TRBD1 (5 bases). The CDR3 is made up of 12 amino acids. V was clipped by 2 bases and J by 10 bases, with 11 bases between them. Germline loops: CDR1 SGHTA, CDR2 FQGNSA.

This chain uses TRBV7-8 with TRBJ1-1, with TRBD1 matching over 9 bases. Germline values: CDR1 SGHVS, CDR2 FQNEAQ. This CDR3 spans 16 amino acids. Germline trimming cut 4 bases from V and 4 bases from J; bases unmatched to any gene: 10. The CDR3 coding sequence is TGTGCCAGCAGCTATAGCCGAGGACAGGGGAGCACTGAAGCTTTCTTT. Translating gives CASSYSRGQGSTEAFF.

The V and J genes are TRBV7-6 and TRBJ2-1; D not resolved. Trimming cost V 1 base and J 7 bases, with 8 bases left between them. This CDR3 region has 13 residues. Germline V gives CDR1 SGHVS, CDR2 FNYEAQ. CDR3 residues: CASSLDPANEQFF. CDR3 DNA sequence: TGTGCCAGCAGCTTAGACCCGGCGAATGAGCAGTTCTTC.

The chain combines TRBV19 with TRBJ2-1, with D tentatively TRBD1 (6 bases). The CDR3 extends over 15 amino acids. CDR1 is LNHDA, CDR2 SQIVND, per germline (reference sequence). The V end was cut by 2 bases, the J end by 3 bases, with 11 bases between. The CDR3 protein is CASSIQGTYYNEQFF. The CDR3 region has the DNA TGTGCCAGTAGTATACAGGGGACCTACTACAATGAGCAGTTCTTC.

The table lists this clonotype with a few counts. The gene calls are TRBV7-3 and TRBJ2-2; D uncertain. In germline, CDR1 is SGHTA, CDR2 FQGTGA. V shed 3 bases and J shed 0 bases, with 11 bases lying between them. This CDR3 is 16 amino acids long. The CDR3 loop is CASSFDSYSNTGELFF. The CDR3 nucleotides read TGTGCCAGCAGCTTTGATAGCTATTCGAACACCGGGGAGCTGTTTTTT.

This chain joins TRBV2 and TRBJ2-1; 9 positions agree with TRBD1. CDR1 is SNHLY and CDR2 is FYNNEI in the germline V gene. This CDR3 has 12 amino acids. The chain's CDR3 is CATRTGADEQFF. As DNA, the CDR3 is TGTGCGACTAGGACAGGGGCTGATGAGCAGTTCTTC.

To note about this clonotype: Sequence at one end of the junction differs from germline and may be a read error. V and J are TRBV6-5 and TRBJ1-1; D ambiguous. The CDR3 consists of 13 residues. Germline lookup yields CDR1 MNHEY and CDR2 SVGAGI. CDR3 in DNA: TGTGTCAGCAGTTACTCGTCCCTCACTGAAGCTTTCTTT. It translates to CVSSYSSLTEAFF.